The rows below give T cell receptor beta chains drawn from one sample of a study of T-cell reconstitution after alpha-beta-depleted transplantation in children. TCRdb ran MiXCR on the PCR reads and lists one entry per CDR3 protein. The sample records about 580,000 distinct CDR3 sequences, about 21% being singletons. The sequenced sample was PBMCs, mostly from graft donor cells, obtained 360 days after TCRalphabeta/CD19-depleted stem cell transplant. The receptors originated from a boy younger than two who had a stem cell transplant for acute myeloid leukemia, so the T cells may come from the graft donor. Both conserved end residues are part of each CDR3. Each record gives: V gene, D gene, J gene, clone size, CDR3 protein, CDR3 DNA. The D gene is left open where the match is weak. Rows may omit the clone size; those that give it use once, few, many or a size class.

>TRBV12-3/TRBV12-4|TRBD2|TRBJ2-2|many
CASFLSGTSRPGELFF
TGTGCCTCCTTCCTATCCGGGACTAGTAGGCCCGGGGAGCTGTTTTTT
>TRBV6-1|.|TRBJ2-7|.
CASTEPRSYEQYF
TGTGCCAGCACCGAACCGAGAAGCTACGAGCAGTACTTC
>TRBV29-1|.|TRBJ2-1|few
CSVVSYEQFF
TGCAGCGTTGTCTCCTACGAGCAGTTCTTC
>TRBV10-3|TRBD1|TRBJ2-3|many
CAISSTNGTGRTDTQYF
TGTGCCATCAGTTCAACGAACGGGACAGGGAGGACAGATACGCAGTATTTT
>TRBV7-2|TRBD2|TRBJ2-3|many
CASSLVPSGGAEDTQYF
TGTGCCAGCAGCTTAGTCCCTAGCGGGGGGGCGGAAGATACGCAGTATTTT
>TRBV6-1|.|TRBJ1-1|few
CASSLTTFTEAFF
TGTGCCAGCAGTCTAACGACTTTTACTGAAGCTTTCTTT
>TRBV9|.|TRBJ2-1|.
CASSVSPTVPGNEQFF
TGTGCCAGCAGCGTGAGCCCTACCGTACCAGGCAATGAGCAGTTCTTC
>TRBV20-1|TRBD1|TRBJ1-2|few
CSASPGGGYGYTF
TGCAGTGCTAGCCCAGGGGGGGGCTATGGCTACACCTTC
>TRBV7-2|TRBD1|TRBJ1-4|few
CASSLGQGPTNEKLFF
TGTGCCAGCAGCTTAGGACAGGGACCAACTAATGAAAAACTGTTTTTT
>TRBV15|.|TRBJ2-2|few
CATSRDRAYTGELFF
TGTGCCACCAGCAGAGACAGGGCCTACACCGGGGAGCTGTTTTTT
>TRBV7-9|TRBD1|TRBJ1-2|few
CASSASTGSTHYGYTF
TGTGCCAGCAGCGCCTCGACAGGGTCGACGCACTATGGCTACACCTTC
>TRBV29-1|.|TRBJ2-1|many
CSVESGPTYNEQFF
TGCAGCGTTGAAAGCGGGCCAACCTACAATGAGCAGTTCTTC
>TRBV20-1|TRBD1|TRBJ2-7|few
CSARALRTGVYEQYF
TGCAGTGCTAGAGCCCTCAGGACAGGAGTTTACGAGCAGTACTTC
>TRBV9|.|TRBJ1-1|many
CASSVVGLGSNTEAFF
TGTGCCAGCAGCGTAGTAGGGTTGGGCTCGAACACTGAAGCTTTCTTT
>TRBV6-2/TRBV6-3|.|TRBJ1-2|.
CASSSVGEFSFDGLPYGYTF
TGTGCCAGCAGTTCGGTAGGGGAGTTCTCCTTCGATGGACTCCCCTATGGCTACACCTTC